The 10 T cell receptor beta chains below come from one sample, sequenced in a study of blood T cell repertoires in COVID-19. The data were produced by immunoSEQ multiplex PCR, yet TCRdb's version contains in-frame clones alone and is incomplete. The sample lists 250,000 to 300,000 clones, about 86% occurring once. The sequenced sample was PBMCs or T cells enriched from blood (not recorded which). These receptor sequences come from a man over 45 who had recovered from COVID-19.

This clone was observed a few times. The chain joins TRBV2 to TRBJ1-2, with 7 positions matching TRBD1. The germline V gene has CDR1 SNHLY and CDR2 FYNNEI. The V and J ends lost 6 bases and 4 bases, in that order; junction bases with no gene match: 5. This CDR3 spans 13 amino acids. This CDR3 is CASSPGQVYGYTF. The DNA of the CDR3 is TGTGCCAGCAGCCCAGGACAGGTCTATGGCTACACCTTC.

The chain is built from TRBV7-2 and TRBJ1-5, with no clear D. V lost 5 bases, J lost 2 bases, and 22 bases lay in between. The CDR3 runs to 18 residues. Germline assignment: CDR1 SGHTA and CDR2 FQGNSA. CDR3 loop: CASSRNPWRNMGNQPQHF. The CDR3, as DNA: TGTGCCAGCAGCCGCAACCCCTGGCGGAACATGGGCAATCAGCCCCAGCATTTT.

The chain carries TRBV7-9 and TRBJ2-7, with D hard to call. This CDR3 comprises 11 residues. The germline V and J ends were trimmed by 1 base and 7 bases, with 5 bases remaining between them. The V gene's germline CDR1 is SEHNR and CDR2 FQNEAQ (reference sequence). Written as DNA, the CDR3 is TGTGCCAGCAGCTTAGACCGGGAGCAGTACTTC. It is translated as CASSLDREQYF.

This clone was observed a single time. The chain carries TRBV13 and TRBJ2-7; 10 bases are shared with TRBD1. The CDR3 is made up of 15 amino acids. Germline-derived CDR1 and CDR2 are PRHDT and FYEKMQ (reference sequence). With 5 bases clipped from V and 4 bases from J, the junction kept 8 bases outside the gene matches. In nucleotides, the CDR3 is TGTGCCAGCAGCCTCGACCTGGGACAGGGGTACGAGCAGTACTTC. Translation gives CASSLDLGQGYEQYF.

This clone appeared a single time. This rearrangement joins TRBV28 to TRBJ1-5; D is perhaps TRBD1 (5 bases). Germline V gives CDR1 MDHEN, CDR2 SYDVKM. Trimming removed 7 bases from V and 7 bases from J, with 11 bases in between. The CDR3 is 12 amino acids. Here the CDR3 DNA reads TGTGCCAGCACCGGGGGTAGCCAGCCCCAGCATTTT. This sequence encodes CASTGGSQPQHF. Supplemented by reference TRBV28 and TRBJ1-5, the full variable domain reads DVKVTQSSRYLVKRTGEKVFLECVQDMDHENMFWYRQDPGLGLRLIYFSYDVKMKEKGDIPEGYSVSREKKERFSLILESASTNQTSMYLCASTGGSQPQHFGDGTRLSIL.

The chain carries TRBV3-1 (or the pseudogene TRBV3-2) and TRBJ1-1; D is ambiguous. Trimming stripped 4 bases from V and 4 bases from J, with 10 bases between. The germline V gene has CDR1 LGHDT and CDR2 YNNKEL (reference sequence). The CDR3 runs to 13 residues. The CDR3 coding sequence is TGTGCCAGCAGCCGATCCGGGGTCACTGAAGCTTTCTTT. The encoded protein is CASSRSGVTEAFF.

The CDR3 protein is CASSLGAGQYQPQHF. CDR3 bases: TGTGCCAGCAGCTTAGGAGCAGGGCAATATCAGCCCCAGCATTTT. This chain connects TRBV11-2 to TRBJ1-5; tentative D call: TRBD1 (5 bases). This CDR3 has 15 amino acids. V was trimmed by 1 base and J by 5 bases, leaving 12 bases between them. The germline V gene encodes CDR1 SGHAT and CDR2 FQNNGV. Using reference TRBV11-2 and TRBJ1-5 for the parts outside the CDR3, the full variable domain is EAGVAQSPRYKIIEKRQSVAFWCNPISGHATLYWYQQILGQGPKLLIQFQNNGVVDDSQLPKDRFSAERLKGVDSTLKIQPAKLEDSAVYLCASSLGAGQYQPQHFGDGTRLSIL.

The rearrangement joins TRBV9 to TRBJ1-3; D unresolved. The V end was cut by 5 bases, the J end by 4 bases, with 4 bases between. Germline V gives CDR1 SGDLS, CDR2 YYNGEE. The CDR3 is 11 residues long. CDR3 DNA: TGTGCCAGCAGTCGGGGAAACACCATATATTTT. This encodes CASSRGNTIYF.

The chain has TRBV9 and TRBJ2-1; no clear D gene. V shed 4 bases and J shed 7 bases, with 15 bases lying between them. CDR1 SGDLS and CDR2 YYNGEE come from the germline V gene. CDR3 length: 14 amino acids. This chain's CDR3 is CASSYDGVLNEQFF. In DNA form, the CDR3 reads TGTGCCAGCAGCTATGATGGAGTTTTAAATGAGCAGTTCTTC.

The chain uses TRBV5-1 and TRBJ1-3; possibly TRBD1 for D (6 bases). The CDR3 runs to 16 residues. Germline values: CDR1 SGHRS, CDR2 YFSETQ. Trimming pared 0 bases from V and 0 bases from J, leaving 10 bases between. CDR3 DNA: TGCGCCAGCAGCTTGGCAGGGGCCTTCTCTGGAAACACCATATATTTT. This sequence encodes CASSLAGAFSGNTIYF.